The rows below give T cell receptor beta chains drawn from one sample of a study of blood T cells in healthy people across ages. One entry per CDR3 protein, called by TCRdb with MiXCR from the 5' RACE reads. There are 550,000 to 750,000 distinct CDR3 sequences in the sample; 20% to 25% occur only once, and 3.6% lies in the top ten. The source material was blood. The receptors were gathered from a man in his 70s in good health. Each CDR3 is given with its conserved first and last residue. A D gene is named only where the DNA matches it firmly. Not every row has a clone size; where given, it reads once, few, many or a size class.

cdr3_length j_call d_call v_call clone_size cdr3_nt cdr3_aa
15 TRBJ2-1 TRBD2 TRBV7-2 - TGTGCCAGCAGACTAGCGGAAAGCTCCTACAATGAGCAGTTCTTC CASRLAESSYNEQFF
12 TRBJ1-1 TRBD1 TRBV6-5 - TGTGCCACCCGGGACAGACACACTGAAGCTTTCTTT CATRDRHTEAFF
12 TRBJ1-2 TRBD1 TRBV30 few TGTGCCTGGAGTGAGGGGGCCTATGGCTACACCTTC CAWSEGAYGYTF
14 TRBJ2-7 - TRBV9 few TGTGCCAGCAGCGTAGACGGGGGTCCCTACGAGCAGTACTTC CASSVDGGPYEQYF
13 TRBJ2-5 - TRBV12-3/TRBV12-4 few TGTGCCAGCAGTCACAACAACGAAGAGACCCAGTACTTC CASSHNNEETQYF
14 TRBJ2-7 - TRBV7-9 once TGTGCCAGCAGCTTAGTGCAGGGGCGGCACGAGCAGTACTTC CASSLVQGRHEQYF
12 TRBJ1-2 TRBD1 TRBV20-1 few TGCAGTGCAGGGGGCAGGGCCGCCGGCTACACCTTC CSAGGRAAGYTF
16 TRBJ2-5 TRBD2 TRBV4-3 few TGCGCCAGCAGCCAAGGGACTAGCGGGAGTTTAGAGACCCAGTACTTC CASSQGTSGSLETQYF
15 TRBJ2-3 TRBD1 TRBV20-1 - TGCAGTGCTATAGGGACAGGGTCAAACACAGATACGCAGTATTTT CSAIGTGSNTDTQYF
12 TRBJ2-1 - TRBV20-1 - TGCAGTGCCGCGAGCGACTACAATGAGCAGTTCTTC CSAASDYNEQFF
17 TRBJ2-3 - TRBV5-6 - TGTGCCAGCAGCTTGGCCGTATCCAGGGGTTACCCAGATACGCAGTATTTT CASSLAVSRGYPDTQYF
16 TRBJ1-1 - TRBV4-1 few TGCGCCAGCAGCCATGGGCCAGGGTTAATGAACACTGAAGCTTTCTTT CASSHGPGLMNTEAFF
13 TRBJ2-1 - TRBV5-1 few TGCGCCAGCGGCACAATCTCCTACAATGAGCAGTTCTTC CASGTISYNEQFF
12 TRBJ2-5 - TRBV7-2 - TGTGCCAGCACCCTGGACCGGGAGACCCAGTACTTC CASTLDRETQYF
15 TRBJ2-7 - TRBV27 - TGTGCCAGCAGTTTAAAGGGCTTCCCCTCCTACGAGCAGTACTTC CASSLKGFPSYEQYF
14 TRBJ2-1 - TRBV5-1 - TGCGCCAGCAGCTTAAGGAGGACCGCAAATGAGCAGTTCTTC CASSLRRTANEQFF
15 TRBJ1-3 - TRBV9 - TGTGCCAGCAGCGCACACACAGGGTTTGGAAACACCATATATTTT CASSAHTGFGNTIYF
17 TRBJ1-5 TRBD1 TRBV6-6 - TGTGCCAGCAGTCGCGGGACAGGGGGCATGAGCAATCAGCCCCAGCATTTT CASSRGTGGMSNQPQHF
13 TRBJ2-5 TRBD1 TRBV12-3/TRBV12-4 - TGTGCCAGCAGTTGGACAGGGAGCCATGAGCAGCTCTTC CASSWTGSHEQLF
16 TRBJ2-1 TRBD2 TRBV7-2 once TGTGCCAGCAGCTTACCCGGGACTAGCGGGAGTCTTGAGCAGTTCTTC CASSLPGTSGSLEQFF
13 TRBJ1-5 - TRBV4-1 few TGCGCCAGCAGCGACTTTGGCAATCAGCCCCAGCATTTT CASSDFGNQPQHF
13 TRBJ1-2 - TRBV10-2 - TGCGCCAGCAGTGCGGGGGGCAGCTATGGCTACACCTTC CASSAGGSYGYTF
15 TRBJ2-5 - TRBV6-1 - TGTGCCAGCAGTGAAGCGTTGCGGGGACGGGAGACCCAGTACTTC CASSEALRGRETQYF
15 TRBJ2-7 - TRBV7-8 - TGTGCCAGCAGCGACTACCGGGGCATAGCCTACGAGCAGTACTTC CASSDYRGIAYEQYF
16 TRBJ2-5 - TRBV5-1 - TGCGCCAGCAGCCTCGGGGGAGGCTCGTTCCAAGAGACCCAGTACTTC CASSLGGGSFQETQYF
13 TRBJ2-7 - TRBV28 - TGTGCCAGCAGCGACGACAAGCCGTACGAGCAGTACTTC CASSDDKPYEQYF
13 TRBJ2-5 - TRBV12-3/TRBV12-4 - TGTGCCAGCAGTCTTGCGGCCCCAGAGACCCAGTACTTC CASSLAAPETQYF
14 TRBJ1-2 TRBD1 TRBV5-1 few TGCGCCAGCAGCGCGCCGGGACAGGGTTATGGCTACACCTTC CASSAPGQGYGYTF
14 TRBJ1-2 - TRBV6-5 few TGTGCCAGCAGTGTCAGGGTTGAGTACTATGGCTACATCTTC CASSVRVEYYGYIF
13 TRBJ2-5 TRBD1 TRBV7-2 - TGTGCCAGCAGCTTAGACCGACAGGGTGAGCAGCTCTTC CASSLDRQGEQLF
15 TRBJ2-5 - TRBV14 many TGTGCCAGCAGCCAGCCGGGATTCACCCAAGAGACCCAGTACTTC CASSQPGFTQETQYF
17 TRBJ2-4 TRBD1 TRBV29-1 few TGCAGCGTTGCCCGGGACAGGGGATCCCTAGCCAAAAACATTCAGTACTTC CSVARDRGSLAKNIQYF
15 TRBJ2-1 TRBD2 TRBV12-3/TRBV12-4 few TGTGCCAGCAGTCTAAGGACTAGCGGGTCCAATGAGCAGTTCTTC CASSLRTSGSNEQFF
15 TRBJ2-5 TRBD1 TRBV15 few TGTGCCACCAGCAGACAGGGGGCGAATCAAGAGACCCAGTACTTC CATSRQGANQETQYF
15 TRBJ2-5 - TRBV25-1 few TGTGCCAGCAGTACCACCACCTTAACCCAAGAGACCCAGTACTTC CASSTTTLTQETQYF
19 TRBJ2-1 TRBD2 TRBV7-2 few TGTGCCAGCAGCTTGACGGCGACTAGCGGGGGAGCTTACTACAATGAGCAGTTCTTC CASSLTATSGGAYYNEQFF
14 TRBJ2-7 - TRBV5-1 - TGCGCCAGCAGCTCCCACCAAAGCGGCTACGAGCAGTACTTC CASSSHQSGYEQYF
13 TRBJ1-5 - TRBV12-3/TRBV12-4 few TGTGCCAGCAGTTCCCACAGCAATCAGCCCCAGCATTTT CASSSHSNQPQHF
12 TRBJ2-5 - TRBV2 many TGTGCCAGCAGCCAGGGGAAAGAGACCCAGTACTTC CASSQGKETQYF
13 TRBJ1-2 - TRBV28 few TGTGCCAGCAGTTCACTAATACGGAATGGCTACACCTTC CASSSLIRNGYTF
13 TRBJ2-3 - TRBV24-1 few TGTGCCACCAGCAGGGTCCCCACAGATACGCAGTATTTT CATSRVPTDTQYF
15 TRBJ2-7 - TRBV6-1 few TGTGCCAGCAGTGAACCCATCCACAGTCCCTACGAGCAGTACTTC CASSEPIHSPYEQYF
13 TRBJ2-1 - TRBV6-5 - TGTGCCAGCAGTTACCGCGGCGGGAATGAGCAGTTCTTC CASSYRGGNEQFF
16 TRBJ2-1 - TRBV11-2 - TGTGCCAGCAGCTTAGATGCTTGGGCTAGCTACAATGAGCAGTTCTTC CASSLDAWASYNEQFF
15 TRBJ1-4 - TRBV12-3/TRBV12-4 - TGTGCCAGCAGTTTAGCTGGGGGCTCGGATGAAAAACTGTTTTTT CASSLAGGSDEKLFF
21 TRBJ2-1 TRBD2 TRBV15 - TGTGCCACCAGCAGTTTCCGTACGGGACTAGCGGGAGGGTTATCCTACAATGAGCAGTTCTTC CATSSFRTGLAGGLSYNEQFF